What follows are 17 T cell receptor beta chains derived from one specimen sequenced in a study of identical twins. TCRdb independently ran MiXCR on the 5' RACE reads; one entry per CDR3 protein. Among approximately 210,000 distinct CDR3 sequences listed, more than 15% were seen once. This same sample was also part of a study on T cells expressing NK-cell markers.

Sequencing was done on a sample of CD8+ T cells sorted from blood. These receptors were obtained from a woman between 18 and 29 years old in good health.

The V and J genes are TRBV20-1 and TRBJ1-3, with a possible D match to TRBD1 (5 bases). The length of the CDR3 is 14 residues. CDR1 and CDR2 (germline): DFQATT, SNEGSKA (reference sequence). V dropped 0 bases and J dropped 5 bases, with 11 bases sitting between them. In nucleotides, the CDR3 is TGCAGTGCTAGAGATTCGACAGTTCGAAACACCATATATTTT. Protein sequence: CSARDSTVRNTIYF.

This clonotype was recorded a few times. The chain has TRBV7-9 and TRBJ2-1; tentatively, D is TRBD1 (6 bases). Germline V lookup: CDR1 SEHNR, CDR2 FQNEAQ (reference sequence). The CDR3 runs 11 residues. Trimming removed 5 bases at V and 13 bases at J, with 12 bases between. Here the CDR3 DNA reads TGTGCCAGCAGCGGCGACAGGATTCAGTTCTTC. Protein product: CASSGDRIQFF.

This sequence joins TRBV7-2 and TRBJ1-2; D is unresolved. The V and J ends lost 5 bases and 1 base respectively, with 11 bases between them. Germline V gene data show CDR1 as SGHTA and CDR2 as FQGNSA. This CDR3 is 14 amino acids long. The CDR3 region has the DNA TGTGCCAGCAGCCCTCTGCTTTTTAACTATGGCTACACCTTC. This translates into CASSPLLFNYGYTF.

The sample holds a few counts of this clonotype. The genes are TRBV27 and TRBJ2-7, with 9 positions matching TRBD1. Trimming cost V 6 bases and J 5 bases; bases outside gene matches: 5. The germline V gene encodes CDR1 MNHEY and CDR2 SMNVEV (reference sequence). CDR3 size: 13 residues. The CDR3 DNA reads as TGTGCCAGCAGGCGGGACAGGGCCCACGAGCAGTACTTC. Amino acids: CASRRDRAHEQYF.

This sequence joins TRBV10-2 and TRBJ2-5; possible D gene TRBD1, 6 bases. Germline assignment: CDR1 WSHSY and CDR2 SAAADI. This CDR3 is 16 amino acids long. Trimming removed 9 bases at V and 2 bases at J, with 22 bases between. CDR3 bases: TGCGCCAGTACTCTCCCGGACAGAAGCCGGCAAGAGACCCAGTACTTC. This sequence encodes CASTLPDRSRQETQYF.

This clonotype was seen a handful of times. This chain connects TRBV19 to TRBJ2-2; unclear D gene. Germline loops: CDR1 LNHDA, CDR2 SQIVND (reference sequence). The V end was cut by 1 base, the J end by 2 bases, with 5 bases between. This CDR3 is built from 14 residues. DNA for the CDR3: TGTGCCAGTAGTATAGCCGGTAACACCGGGGAGCTGTTTTTT. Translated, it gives CASSIAGNTGELFF.

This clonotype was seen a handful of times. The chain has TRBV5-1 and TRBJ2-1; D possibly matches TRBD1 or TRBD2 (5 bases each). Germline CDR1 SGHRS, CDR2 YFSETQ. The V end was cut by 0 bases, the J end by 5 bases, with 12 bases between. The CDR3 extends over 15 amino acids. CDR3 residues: CASSLGGVANNEQFF. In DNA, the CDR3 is TGCGCCAGCAGCTTGGGAGGGGTGGCTAACAATGAGCAGTTCTTC.

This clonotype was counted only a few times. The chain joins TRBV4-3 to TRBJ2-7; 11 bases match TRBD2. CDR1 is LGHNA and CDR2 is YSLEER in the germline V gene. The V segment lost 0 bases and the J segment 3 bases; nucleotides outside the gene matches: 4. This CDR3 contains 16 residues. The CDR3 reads CASSQDGTSGFYEQYF. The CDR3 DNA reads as TGCGCCAGCAGCCAAGATGGGACTAGCGGATTCTACGAGCAGTACTTC.

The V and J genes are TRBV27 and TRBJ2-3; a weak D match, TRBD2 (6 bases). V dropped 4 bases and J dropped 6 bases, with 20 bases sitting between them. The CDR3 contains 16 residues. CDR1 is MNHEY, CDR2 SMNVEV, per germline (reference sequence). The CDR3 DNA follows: TGTGCCAGCAGTTCGCGGGACCGCATCCATATTGATACGCAGTATTTT. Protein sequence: CASSSRDRIHIDTQYF.

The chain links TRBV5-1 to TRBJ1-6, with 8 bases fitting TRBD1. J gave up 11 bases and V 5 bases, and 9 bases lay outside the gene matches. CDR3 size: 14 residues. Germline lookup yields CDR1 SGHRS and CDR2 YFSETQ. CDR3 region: CASSPGRGRPPLHF. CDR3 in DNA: TGCGCCAGCAGTCCGGGCAGGGGGCGACCACCCCTCCACTTT. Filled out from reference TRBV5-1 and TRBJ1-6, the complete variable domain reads KAGVTQTPRYLIKTRGQQVTLSCSPISGHRSVSWYQQTPGQGLQFLFEYFSETQRNKGNFPGRFSGRQFSNSRSEMNVSTLELGDSALYLCASSPGRGRPPLHFGNGTRLTVT.

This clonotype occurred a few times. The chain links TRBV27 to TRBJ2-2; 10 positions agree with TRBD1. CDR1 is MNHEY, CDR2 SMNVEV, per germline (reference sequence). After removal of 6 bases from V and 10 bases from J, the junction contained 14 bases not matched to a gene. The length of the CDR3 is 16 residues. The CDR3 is CASSPGDRGQEEELFF. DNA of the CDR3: TGTGCCAGCAGCCCGGGCGACAGGGGGCAAGAAGAGGAGCTGTTTTTT.

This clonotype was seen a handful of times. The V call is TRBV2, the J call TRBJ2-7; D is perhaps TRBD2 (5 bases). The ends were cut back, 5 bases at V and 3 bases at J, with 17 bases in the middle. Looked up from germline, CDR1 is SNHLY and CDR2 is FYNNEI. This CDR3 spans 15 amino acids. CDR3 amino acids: CASSPDASRIYEQYF. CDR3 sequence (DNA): TGTGCCAGCAGTCCCGATGCTAGCCGAATCTACGAGCAGTACTTC.

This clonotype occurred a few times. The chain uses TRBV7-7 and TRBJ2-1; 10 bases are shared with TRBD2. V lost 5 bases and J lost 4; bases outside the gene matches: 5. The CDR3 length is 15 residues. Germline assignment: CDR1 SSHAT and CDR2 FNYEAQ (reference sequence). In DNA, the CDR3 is TGTGCCAGCAGCCGTGGACTAGCGGTATACAATGAGCAGTTCTTC. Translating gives CASSRGLAVYNEQFF.

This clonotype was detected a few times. The CDR3 sequence: CASSLGGGLRSPLHF. The CDR3 coding sequence is TGTGCCAGCAGCTTAGGAGGAGGGTTACGCTCACCCCTCCACTTT. The J gene is TRBJ1-6, the V gene TRBV7-9; D is ambiguous. The V end lost 1 base, the J end lost 10 bases, and 14 bases lay between the germline ends. The CDR3 contains 15 residues. Per the germline V gene, CDR1 is SEHNR and CDR2 is FQNEAQ (reference sequence). The entire variable domain, with the rest obtained from reference TRBV7-9 and TRBJ1-6, is as follows: DTGVSQNPRHKITKRGQNVTFRCDPISEHNRLYWYRQTLGQGPEFLTYFQNEAQLEKSRLLSDRFSAERPKGSFSTLEIQRTEQGDSAMYLCASSLGGGLRSPLHFGNGTRLTVT.

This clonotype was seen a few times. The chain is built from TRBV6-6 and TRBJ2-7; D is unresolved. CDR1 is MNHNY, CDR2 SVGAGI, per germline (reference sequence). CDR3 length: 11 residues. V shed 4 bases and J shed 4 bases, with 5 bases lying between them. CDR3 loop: CASSFRYEQYF. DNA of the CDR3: TGTGCCAGCAGTTTTCGTTACGAGCAGTACTTC.

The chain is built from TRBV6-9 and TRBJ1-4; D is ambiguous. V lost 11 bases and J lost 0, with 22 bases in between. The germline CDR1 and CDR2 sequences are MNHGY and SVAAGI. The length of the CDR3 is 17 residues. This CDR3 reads CAPQGGLLPSTNEKLFF. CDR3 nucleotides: TGTGCCCCCCAAGGCGGACTGCTACCGTCAACTAATGAAAAACTGTTTTTT.

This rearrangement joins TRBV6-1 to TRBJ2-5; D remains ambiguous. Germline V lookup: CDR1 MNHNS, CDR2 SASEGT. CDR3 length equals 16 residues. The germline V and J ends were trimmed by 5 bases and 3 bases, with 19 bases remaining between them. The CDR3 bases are TGTGCCAGCAGTCCCTTCCCACGGGTAATGGAAGAGACCCAGTACTTC. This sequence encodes CASSPFPRVMEETQYF.